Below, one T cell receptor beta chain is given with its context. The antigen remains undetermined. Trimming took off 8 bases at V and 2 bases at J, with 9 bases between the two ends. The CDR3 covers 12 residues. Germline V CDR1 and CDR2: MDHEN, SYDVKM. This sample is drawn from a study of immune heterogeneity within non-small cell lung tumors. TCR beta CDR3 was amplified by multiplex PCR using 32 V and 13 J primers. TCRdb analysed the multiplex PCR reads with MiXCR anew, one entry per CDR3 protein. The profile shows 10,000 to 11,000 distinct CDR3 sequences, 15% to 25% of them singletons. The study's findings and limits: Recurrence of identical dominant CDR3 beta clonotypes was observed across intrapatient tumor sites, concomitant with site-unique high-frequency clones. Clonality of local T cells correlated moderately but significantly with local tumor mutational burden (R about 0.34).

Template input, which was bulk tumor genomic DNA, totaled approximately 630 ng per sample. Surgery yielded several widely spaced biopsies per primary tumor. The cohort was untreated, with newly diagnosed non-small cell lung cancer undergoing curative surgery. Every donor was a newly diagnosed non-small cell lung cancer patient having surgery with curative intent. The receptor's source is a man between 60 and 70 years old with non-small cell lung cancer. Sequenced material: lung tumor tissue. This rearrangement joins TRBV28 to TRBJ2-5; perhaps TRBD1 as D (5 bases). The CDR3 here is CASGQVQETQYF. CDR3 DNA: TGTGCCAGCGGACAAGTGCAAGAGACCCAGTACTTC.